Here is one T cell receptor beta chain with its context. The antigen it recognizes is unknown. No base qualities exist here, and no much larger clone lies one base off it. In Seattle, one collaborating source enrolled patients while the infection was active and tracked those patients longitudinally over the course of disease. Collaborating institutions collected whole blood in K2EDTA tubes following their own protocols. Collaborator samples were shipped for TCRbeta analysis as frozen whole blood, isolated PBMCs, or DNA extracted from either sample type. At the junction V is shortened by 2 bases and J by 2 bases, with 31 bases in between. The germline V gene supplies CDR1 SGHVS and CDR2 FQNEAQ. Counted from cysteine to phenylalanine, this CDR3 has 22 amino acids. Here the CDR3 DNA is all that survives: 66 bases in frame from base 1. The data derive from a study of blood T cell repertoires in COVID-19 (dated by TCRdb to about 2020). Regarding the research as a whole: Samples covering the acute and convalescent phases of COVID-19 were provided by collaborators in the United States, Italy and Spain. The repertoires were made available in a free public database intended to serve as a resource for research on the immune response to SARS-CoV-2. The material from the prospective study consisted of cDNA or gDNA derived from T cells, B-cell-depleted T cells, or PBMCs. The dataset comprised deeply sampled blood TCRbeta repertoires from subjects exposed to, actively infected with, or recovered from COVID-19. The sample metadata nearly always contained a de-identified subject ID, COVID-19 status, age in years and sex. HLA class I and class II types, where available, came from metadata supplied by the sample provider rather than from assay-based typing. The samples were drawn from two sources: the first 160 participants of the ongoing ImmuneRACE study, and 1,000 to 1,500 subjects contributed by 6 global collaborators.

The immunoSEQ Assay, a bias-controlled multiplex PCR, was used to amplify TCRbeta CDR3 regions from genomic DNA. Per the original workflow: The number of nucleated cells in each sample was estimated from the amplification of reference gene primers within the assay. To quantify the absolute abundance of each unique TCRbeta CDR3 rearrangement, sequence reads were collapsed and filtered. For each sample, productive Simpson clonality was calculated as the square root of Simpson's diversity index across productive rearrangements. Entries here come from immuneACCESS through TCRdb and include only in-frame sequences with V and J called. Some clones fail to appear in such tables; in the studies checked, an unresolved V gene covers under half of the shortfall, and the cause of the remainder is unknown. V, J and clone size reflect that table, while D and trimming were determined from the DNA. The sample table contains some 330,000 clones; only one count was recorded for roughly nine tenths of them. The top ten hold 1.5% to 2% of the sample.

General conclusions and limits of the study: Clinical and demographic metadata were provided uncurated, with the amount varying by source and participant.

This sequence was found in a woman in her twenties or thirties with COVID-19, enrolled during active disease. Sequencing was done on a sample of peripheral blood. Recombination linked TRBV7-8 to TRBJ1-5; the best D guess is TRBD1, with 6 bases matching. The CDR3 protein is CASSLMVLVGHRENPGNQPQHF. The DNA is as follows: TGTGCCAGCAGCTTAATGGTCTTGGTGGGCCACAGGGAAAATCCTGGCAATCAGCCCCAGCATTTT.